The 24 T cell receptor beta chains below were found in one sample sequenced in a study of T cells after posttransplantation cyclophosphamide. The data were produced by immunoSEQ multiplex PCR, yet TCRdb's version contains in-frame clones alone and is incomplete. The data show 35,000 to 55,000 clones, with none appearing a single time. The sequenced material came from PBMCs. The receptors stem from a man aged 35 to 55 in good health, CMV-negative, and a related stem cell transplant donor.

The J gene is TRBJ2-1, the V gene TRBV2, with TRBD2 matching 12 bases. Germline CDR1 SNHLY, CDR2 FYNNEI. V lost 4 bases to trimming and J lost 5 bases; unmatched junction nucleotides: 0. The CDR3 length is 14 residues. The CDR3 DNA reads TGTGCCAGCAGTGGGACTAGCGGGGACAATGAGCAGTTCTTC. Its protein product is CASSGTSGDNEQFF.

The rearrangement uses TRBV6-1 and TRBJ2-2; D remains unclear. Germline assignment: CDR1 MNHNS and CDR2 SASEGT. V was cut by 6 bases and J by 5 bases, with 16 bases left in between. CDR3 length equals 15 residues. The CDR3 region is CASSQLRSYTGELFF. The CDR3 DNA follows: TGTGCCAGCAGCCAACTCCGGTCTTATACCGGGGAGCTGTTTTTT.

This rearrangement joins TRBV7-6 to TRBJ2-2, with 7 nucleotides matching TRBD2. The CDR3 runs to 17 residues. With V trimmed by 5 bases and J by 1 base, 10 bases remained unmatched. CDR1 SGHVS and CDR2 FNYEAQ come from the germline V gene. This CDR3 is CASSPGGGGRNTGELFF. DNA for the CDR3: TGTGCCAGCAGCCCCGGGGGAGGCGGGAGGAACACCGGGGAGCTGTTTTTT.

This clone has a handful of counts. The genes are TRBV27 and TRBJ2-3; a weak D match, TRBD2 (6 bases). The CDR3 length is 16 residues. CDR1 MNHEY and CDR2 SMNVEV come from the germline V gene (reference sequence). The ends were cut back, 5 bases at V and 2 bases at J, with 17 bases in the middle. The CDR3 here is CASSTSDGGDTDTQYF. As DNA, the CDR3 is TGTGCCAGCAGTACCTCCGACGGGGGAGACACAGATACGCAGTATTTT.

This clone was seen at least ten times. V and J are TRBV6-1 and TRBJ2-5; the D gene is possibly TRBD1 (5 bases). CDR3 length equals 15 residues. CDR1 and CDR2 (germline): MNHNS, SASEGT. Trimming stripped 4 bases from V and 1 base from J, with 13 bases between. The CDR3: CASSATQGPQETQYF. DNA for the CDR3: TGTGCCAGCAGTGCAACCCAGGGCCCCCAAGAGACCCAGTACTTC.

Comment on this clone: A junction boundary mismatches the germline segment, possibly from a read error. The gene calls are TRBV19 and TRBJ2-5; 8 bases are a match to TRBD2. The CDR3 is made up of 16 amino acids. Germline-derived CDR1 and CDR2 are LNHDA and SQIVND (reference sequence). CDR3 in DNA: TGTGCCAGCAGTACGGTCAGCGGGGGCCTTCAAGAGACCCAGTACTTC. Protein sequence: CASSTVSGGLQETQYF. Using reference TRBV19 and TRBJ2-5 for the parts outside the CDR3, the full variable domain is DGGITQSPKYLFRKEGQNVTLSCEQNLNHDAMYWYRQDPGQGLRLIYYSQIVNDFQKGDIAEGYSVSREKKESFPLTVTSAQKNPTAFYLCASSTVSGGLQETQYFGPGTRLLVL.

This clone showed up many times. The genes are TRBV6-1 and TRBJ2-7; TRBD2 might be the D (6 bases). Trimming cost V 3 bases and J 3 bases, with 12 bases left between them. The CDR3 sequence is 14 residues long. Germline V gene sequence: CDR1 MNHNS, CDR2 SASEGT. CDR3 DNA: TGTGCCAGCAGTGACGGGAGCTCGTACTACGAGCAGTACGTC. It codes for CASSDGSSYYEQYV.

This clone was counted only a few times. The chain uses TRBV25-1 and TRBJ2-3; TRBD2 might be the D (5 bases). V shed 1 base and J shed 6 bases, with 14 bases lying between them. The germline V gene has CDR1 MGHDK and CDR2 SYGVNS. The CDR3 runs to 15 residues. CDR3 DNA: TGTGCCAGCAGTGAATCTGGCGGGCTCTCCGATACGCAGTATTTT. Its translation is CASSESGGLSDTQYF.

This clone was seen ten or more times. The chain links TRBV11-2 to TRBJ2-7; the D gene is possibly TRBD2 (6 bases). The CDR3 is 15 residues long. V lost 5 bases and J 0 bases, leaving 14 bases between the germline ends. Per germline, CDR1 SGHAT and CDR2 FQNNGV. CDR3 in DNA: TGTGCCAGCAGCCCGCGGGGCGGGTTCTCCTACGAGCAGTACTTC. Its protein is CASSPRGGFSYEQYF.

This clone was seen many times. This CDR3 is CASSLTDEQYF. DNA for the CDR3: TGTGCCAGCAGTTTGACAGACGAGCAGTACTTC. V and J are TRBV27 and TRBJ2-7, with D possibly TRBD1 on 5 matching bases. V lost 3 bases to trimming and J lost 5 bases, with 5 bases between them. Germline V CDR1 and CDR2: MNHEY, SMNVEV (reference sequence). The CDR3 sequence is 11 residues long.

This clone showed up many times. CDR3 sequence: CASKDTGSWYTEAFF. The CDR3 nucleotides read TGTGCCAGTAAGGACACAGGGTCGTGGTACACTGAAGCTTTCTTT. This sequence joins TRBV19 and TRBJ1-1; TRBD1 might be the D (6 bases). The germline V and J ends were trimmed by 7 bases and 3 bases, with 18 bases remaining between them. The CDR3 extends over 15 amino acids. Germline values: CDR1 LNHDA, CDR2 SQIVND (reference sequence).

This clone showed up many times. This chain uses TRBV18 with TRBJ2-3; TRBD1 matches at 9 bases. Trimming cost V 4 bases and J 6 bases; bases outside gene matches: 8. The CDR3 is 15 amino acids. Per the germline V gene, CDR1 is KGHSH and CDR2 is LQKENI. The CDR3 is CASSRDGTGYDTQYF. As DNA, the CDR3 is TGTGCCAGCTCACGAGACGGGACAGGGTACGATACGCAGTATTTT.

This clone showed up many times. CDR3 nucleotides: TGTGCCAGCAGCTTGGCCGAGGAGACCCAGTACTTC. Protein sequence: CASSLAEETQYF. The chain carries TRBV5-4 and TRBJ2-5, with D unclear. V was shortened by 0 bases and J by 5 bases, with 5 bases between the two germline ends. The CDR3 has 12 amino acids. Germline V CDR1 and CDR2: SGHNT, YYREEE (reference sequence).

This clone has ten or more counts. This rearrangement joins TRBV19 to TRBJ1-5; 8 bases align to TRBD1. The J segment lost 6 bases and the V segment lost 1 base, leaving 5 bases of the junction unmatched. CDR1 and CDR2 from the germline V gene are LNHDA and SQIVND (reference sequence). CDR3 length: 15 amino acids. In nucleotides, the CDR3 is TGTGCCAGTAGTATAGTGACAGGGGTTGCTCAGCCCCAGCATTTT. Translated: CASSIVTGVAQPQHF.

This clone was picked up many times. DNA for the CDR3: TGTGCCAGCAACAGGCCTAATGAAAAACTGTTTTTT. It is translated as CASNRPNEKLFF. This rearrangement joins TRBV6-5 to TRBJ1-4; possibly TRBD1 for D (5 bases). There are 12 residues in the CDR3. The V gene lost 7 bases and the J gene lost 3 bases, with 6 bases spanning the gap. Germline V gene data show CDR1 as MNHEY and CDR2 as SVGAGI.

This clone was seen many times. The V and J genes are TRBV27 and TRBJ1-1; D gene unclear. V lost 5 bases and J lost 4, with 17 bases in between. Germline assignment: CDR1 MNHEY and CDR2 SMNVEV (reference sequence). This CDR3 has 15 amino acids. CDR3 coding DNA: TGTGCCAGCAGTAAGACAAACCCGCGCTCCACTGAAGCTTTCTTT. This codes for CASSKTNPRSTEAFF.

This clone appeared many times. J is TRBJ2-3 and V is TRBV6-5; D perhaps matches TRBD2 (5 bases). CDR1 MNHEY and CDR2 SVGAGI come from the germline V gene. The length of the CDR3 is 14 residues. V lost 5 bases to trimming and J lost 0 bases, with 9 bases between them. The CDR3 loop reads CASSLRTSTDTQYF. In nucleotides, the CDR3 is TGTGCCAGCAGTCTCCGGACTAGCACAGATACGCAGTATTTT.

This clone was observed at least ten times. The V call is TRBV5-3, the J call TRBJ2-5; a weak D match, TRBD2 (7 bases). TRBV5-3 is marked as an open reading frame, function uncertain. Trimming took off 2 bases at V and 3 bases at J, with 17 bases between the two ends. This CDR3 has 16 amino acids. CDR3 sequence (DNA): TGTGCCAGAAGCTTCTTCTTTGGGGGGGGCGAAGAGACCCAGTACTTC. Translating it yields CARSFFFGGGEETQYF.

This clone was found many times. The chain couples TRBV5-1 to TRBJ1-1, with D possibly TRBD1 on 6 matching bases. The CDR3 is made up of 14 amino acids. Trimming stripped 8 bases from V and 5 bases from J, with 19 bases between. Looked up from germline, CDR1 is SGHRS and CDR2 is YFSETQ. CDR3 sequence (DNA): TGCGCCAGTAAGGGGGACGGAGCACTAACTGAAGCTTTCTTT. Translating it yields CASKGDGALTEAFF.

This clone came up many times. The chain has TRBV6-1 and TRBJ2-7; D unclear. CDR3 length: 12 residues. Trimming shortened V by 1 base and J by 7 bases, and 8 bases separated the two germline ends. Germline-derived CDR1 and CDR2 are MNHNS and SASEGT. The CDR3 is CASSEVTREQYF. The CDR3 nucleotides read TGTGCCAGCAGTGAAGTCACTCGGGAGCAGTACTTC.

This clone was observed a handful of times. This sequence joins TRBV5-4 and TRBJ2-1, with 9 nucleotides matching TRBD1. The germline V gene has CDR1 SGHNT and CDR2 YYREEE (reference sequence). V was pared by 6 bases and J by 5 bases, with 9 bases of the junction left unmatched. This CDR3 is 15 amino acids long. CDR3 sequence (DNA): TGTGCCAGCATTCAGGACAGGGGAAGAAACAATGAGCAGTTCTTC. Translated, it gives CASIQDRGRNNEQFF.

This sequence joins TRBV7-8 and TRBJ2-1; no reliable D call. There are 11 residues in the CDR3. Germline values: CDR1 SGHVS, CDR2 FQNEAQ. Between the trimmed V and J ends, which lost 4 bases and 7 bases, there was a span of 5 bases. The CDR3 loop reads CASSSTNEQFF. The CDR3 DNA reads TGTGCCAGCAGCTCTACGAATGAGCAGTTCTTC.

This clone was seen a few times. The V and J genes are TRBV7-8 and TRBJ2-7, with D uncertain. Trimming cost V 5 bases and J 3 bases, with 11 bases left between them. This CDR3 contains 13 residues. CDR1 and CDR2 (germline): SGHVS, FQNEAQ. CDR3 sequence: CASSTPPIYEQYF. CDR3 coding DNA: TGTGCCAGCAGCACTCCCCCTATCTACGAGCAGTACTTC.

To note about this clone: Sequence at one end of the junction differs from germline and may be a read error. The V gene is TRBV2, the J gene TRBJ2-7, with 9 bases identical to TRBD1. CDR3 size: 14 residues. CDR1 and CDR2 from the germline V gene are SNHLY and FYNNEI. CDR3 sequence: CAGSEGDRVYEQYF. The CDR3 DNA sequence: TGTGCCGGCAGTGAAGGGGACAGGGTCTACGAGCAGTACTTC.